Following are 8 T cell receptor beta chains from one sample sequenced in a study of T cell responses to AZD1222 COVID-19 vaccine. Data came from immunoSEQ multiplex PCR; TCRdb stores just in-frame clones and leaves some out. The sample records about 120,000 clones, around 85% being singletons. Sample: peripheral blood, taken on day 0 of MenACWY control vaccination. These receptors were obtained from an adult in good health.

In its sample, this clone was seen once. CDR3 residues: CASSLGEANSPLHF. CDR3 coding DNA: TGCGCCAGCAGCCTGGGGGAGGCCAATTCACCCCTCCACTTT. The rearrangement links TRBV5-1 to TRBJ1-6, with D possibly being TRBD1 (5 bases). V gave up 4 bases and J gave up 7 bases, with 12 bases separating them. The germline V gene encodes CDR1 SGHRS and CDR2 YFSETQ. The CDR3 contains 14 residues.

The rearrangement links TRBV7-9 to TRBJ1-2; D might be TRBD1 (5 bases). Germline CDR1 SEHNR, CDR2 FQNEAQ (reference sequence). This CDR3 contains 15 residues. V lost 6 bases and J lost 3, with 17 bases in between. The CDR3 loop is CASRMWDHSDYGYTF. The DNA for the CDR3 is TGTGCCAGCAGAATGTGGGACCATTCGGACTATGGCTACACCTTC.

The chain links TRBV6-1 to TRBJ2-7; 9 bases map to TRBD1. The CDR3 contains 15 residues. Per the germline V gene, CDR1 is MNHNS and CDR2 is SASEGT. Trimming took 3 bases from V and 6 from J; bases not matched to a gene: 9. CDR3 region: CASSETGTGRSEQYF. The CDR3 DNA sequence: TGTGCCAGCAGTGAGACTGGGACAGGGAGGTCCGAGCAGTACTTC.

In its sample, this clone was seen once. The chain links TRBV15 to TRBJ1-2; unclear D gene. Germline values: CDR1 LNHNV, CDR2 YYDKDF (reference sequence). CDR3 length: 13 residues. Trimming cost V 3 bases and J 7 bases, with 12 bases left between them. The CDR3 region has the DNA TGTGCCACCAGCAGCCAATGGAGTAGTGGCTACACCTTC. Translating it yields CATSSQWSSGYTF.

This clone appeared a few times. The chain combines TRBV5-1 with TRBJ2-2; D not certain. CDR1 is SGHRS, CDR2 YFSETQ, per germline. V lost 1 base and J lost 1, with 8 bases in between. This CDR3 spans 15 amino acids. The CDR3 loop is CASSLTAGNTGELFF. As DNA, the CDR3 is TGCGCCAGCAGCTTGACGGCCGGGAACACCGGGGAGCTGTTTTTT.

The chain joins TRBV19 to TRBJ2-7; perhaps TRBD1 as D (6 bases). The CDR3 extends over 15 amino acids. The V gene lost 5 bases and the J gene lost 5 bases, with 19 bases spanning the gap. Germline CDR1 and CDR2: LNHDA and SQIVND (reference sequence). The DNA of the CDR3 is TGTGCCAGTAGTGATCCTCCTTCGGGACATCACGAGCAGTACTTC. This encodes CASSDPPSGHHEQYF. The whole variable domain, remainder taken from reference TRBV19 and TRBJ2-7, is DGGITQSPKYLFRKEGQNVTLSCEQNLNHDAMYWYRQDPGQGLRLIYYSQIVNDFQKGDIAEGYSVSREKKESFPLTVTSAQKNPTAFYLCASSDPPSGHHEQYFGPGTRLTVT.

The chain is built from TRBV7-2 and TRBJ2-1, with 7 bases fitting TRBD2. Losses at the gene ends were 0 bases for V and 4 bases for J; bases not matched to a gene: 3. The CDR3 spans 15 residues. Germline V gene data show CDR1 as SGHTA and CDR2 as FQGNSA. CDR3 nucleotide sequence: TGTGCCAGCAGCTTAGCGCAAGCGGGATACAATGAGCAGTTCTTC. This gives the protein CASSLAQAGYNEQFF.

The genes are TRBV30 and TRBJ2-1; D unclear. With 2 bases removed from V and 4 bases from J, the gap between germline ends came to 15 bases. The CDR3 extends over 15 amino acids. Germline values: CDR1 GTSNPN, CDR2 SVGIG (reference sequence). Written as DNA, the CDR3 is TGTGCCTGGAGTCCCACCCGCGTTGGATACAATGAGCAGTTCTTC. Protein: CAWSPTRVGYNEQFF.